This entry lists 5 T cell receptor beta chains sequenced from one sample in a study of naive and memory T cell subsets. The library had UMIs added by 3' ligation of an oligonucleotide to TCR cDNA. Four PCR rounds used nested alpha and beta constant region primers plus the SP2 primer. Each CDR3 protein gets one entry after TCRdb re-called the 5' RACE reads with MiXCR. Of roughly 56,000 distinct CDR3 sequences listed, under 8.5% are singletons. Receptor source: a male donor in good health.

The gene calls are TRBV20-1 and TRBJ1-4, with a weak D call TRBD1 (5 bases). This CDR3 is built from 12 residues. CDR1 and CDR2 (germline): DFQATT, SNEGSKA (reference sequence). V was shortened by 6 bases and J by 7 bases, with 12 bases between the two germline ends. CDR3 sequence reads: CSARGPVEKLFF. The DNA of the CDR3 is TGCAGTGCCCGGGGCCCGGTTGAAAAACTGTTTTTT.

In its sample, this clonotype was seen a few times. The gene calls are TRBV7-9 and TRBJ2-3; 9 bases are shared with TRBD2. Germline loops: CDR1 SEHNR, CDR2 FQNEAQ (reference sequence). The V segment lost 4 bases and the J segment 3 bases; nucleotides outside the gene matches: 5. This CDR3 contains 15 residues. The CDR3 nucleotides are TGTGCCAGCAGCTATAGCGGGAGTGGGACAGATACGCAGTATTTT. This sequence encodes CASSYSGSGTDTQYF.

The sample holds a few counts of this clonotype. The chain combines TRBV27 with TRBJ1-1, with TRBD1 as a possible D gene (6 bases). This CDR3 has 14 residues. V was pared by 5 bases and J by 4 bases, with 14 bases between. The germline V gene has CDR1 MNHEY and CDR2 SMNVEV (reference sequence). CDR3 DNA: TGTGCCAGCAGTCCACAGGGATTAGGCACTGAAGCTTTCTTT. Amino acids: CASSPQGLGTEAFF.

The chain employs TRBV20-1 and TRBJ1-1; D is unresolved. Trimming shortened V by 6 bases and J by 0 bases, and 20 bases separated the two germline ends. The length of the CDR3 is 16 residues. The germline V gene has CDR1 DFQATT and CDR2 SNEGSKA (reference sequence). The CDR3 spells CSAKNWGGVMNTEAFF. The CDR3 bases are TGCAGTGCCAAAAATTGGGGAGGAGTAATGAACACTGAAGCTTTCTTT.

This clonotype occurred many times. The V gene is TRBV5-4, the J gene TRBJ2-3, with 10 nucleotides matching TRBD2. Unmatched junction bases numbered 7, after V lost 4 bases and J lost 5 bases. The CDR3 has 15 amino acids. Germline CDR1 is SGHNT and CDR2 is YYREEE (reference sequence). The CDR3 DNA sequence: TGTGCCAGCAGCGGAGGACTAGCGGTTGGAGATACGCAGTATTTT. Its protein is CASSGGLAVGDTQYF.